This is a list of T cell receptor beta chains from one sample in a study of blood T cell repertoires in COVID-19. Clones were read by immunoSEQ multiplex PCR, and TCRdb kept only the in-frame ones, dropping some. Of about 230,000 clones listed, 75% to 90% are singletons. Specimen: peripheral blood. The source of these receptors is a woman between 65 and 79 years old with active or convalescent COVID-19. CDR3s include the opening cysteine and the closing phenylalanine or tryptophan. Fields, in order: CDR3 length, J gene, V gene, CDR3 protein.

>14|TRBJ1-6|TRBV18
CASSPKNRDSPLHF
>15|TRBJ2-3|TRBV28
CASSPLAGGGDTQYF
>13|TRBJ2-1|TRBV7-2
CASRGLVLGEQFF
>15|TRBJ2-1|TRBV5-1
CASNRGLAGGVEQFF
>17|TRBJ1-2|TRBV28
CASSLPGQGRGSYGYTF
>16|TRBJ2-3|TRBV9
CASSAYRGQPTDTQYF
>14|TRBJ1-5|TRBV10-3
CATRGREGNQPQHF
>13|TRBJ1-1|TRBV28
CASSLSGKAEAFF
>17|TRBJ1-5|TRBV27
CASSLGGRGYSNQPQHF
>14|TRBJ2-7|TRBV19
CASSIQARGYEQYF
>16|TRBJ2-2|TRBV7-8
CASSLFGTTNTGELFF
>17|TRBJ2-1|TRBV5-8
CASSLNRASSGPQEQFF
>17|TRBJ1-5|TRBV21-1
CASRSGQGPEGHQPQHF
>17|TRBJ1-5|TRBV7-2
CASSSLRGRYSNQPQHF
>13|TRBJ1-2|TRBV12-3/TRBV12-4
CASSIRGTYGYTF
>14|TRBJ1-4|TRBV9
CASSLQGGNEKLFF
>13|TRBJ1-2|TRBV28
CASSSTGVSGYTF
>15|TRBJ1-1|TRBV5-4
CASSLPTGWETEAFF
>13|TRBJ2-5|TRBV7-9
CASSRGGRETQYF
>14|TRBJ1-1|TRBV29-1
CSASRDRVITEAFF
>15|TRBJ1-2|TRBV30
CARNPTGGGGSGYTF
>15|TRBJ2-2|TRBV10-1
CASSPAGRGIGELFF
>13|TRBJ1-4|TRBV5-4
CASSFDQREKLFF
>11|TRBJ2-7|TRBV2
CASSLPYEQYF
>16|TRBJ2-1|TRBV6-1
CASSDLKGRGGNEQFF
>16|TRBJ1-4|TRBV7-8
CASSWGRFATNEKLFF
>15|TRBJ1-1|TRBV6-5
CASSYTGQLDTEAFF
>14|TRBJ1-5|TRBV30
CAWNSDYSNQPQHF
>15|TRBJ1-5|TRBV28
CASIPGQGRNQPQHF
>14|TRBJ2-2|TRBV18
CASSGPGATGELFF
>14|TRBJ1-6|TRBV2
CASRHGLASSPLHF
>12|TRBJ2-3|TRBV7-2
CASSPGGATQYF
>15|TRBJ2-3|TRBV27
CASGLWASGSDPLYF
>14|TRBJ1-1|TRBV7-9
CASSAEPGNTEAFF